These T cell receptor beta chains were read from a single sample in a study of shared clonotypes between healthy human individuals. The method was immunoSEQ multiplex PCR; TCRdb's version includes in-frame clones alone and lacks a portion of them. This table has more than 2 million clones, roughly 95% appearing once. The sequencing input was naive CD8+ T cells from PBMCs. The origin of the receptors is a man between 18 and 35 years old in good health. Some clones in this sample may be carry-over from other donors' samples. Both conserved end residues are part of each CDR3. The D gene is left open where the match is weak. Not every row has a clone size; where given, it reads once, few, many or a size class.

j_call	d_call	v_call	clone_size	cdr3_nt	cdr3_aa
TRBJ1-2	.	TRBV28	.	TGTGCCAGCAGTTTTAACCGATACTATGGCTACACCTTC	CASSFNRYYGYTF
TRBJ2-7	.	TRBV14	.	TGTGCCAGCAGCCCCGGTCGTGCGGCTACCTACGAGCAGTACTTC	CASSPGRAATYEQYF
TRBJ1-1	.	TRBV5-1	.	TGCGCCAGCAGCTTGGGGAAAGAAGCTTTCTTT	CASSLGKEAFF
TRBJ1-2	TRBD1	TRBV11-3	.	TGTGCCAGCAGCTTAGATCCCCAGGGGGGATACACCTTC	CASSLDPQGGYTF
TRBJ2-1	TRBD2	TRBV4-3	.	TGCGCCAGCAGCCAAGATTCGGGTTGGCTAGCGGGAGGGGGAAATGAGCAGTTCTTC	CASSQDSGWLAGGGNEQFF
TRBJ2-5	TRBD2	TRBV13	.	TGTGCCAGCAGCACCCGAACCCCACTAGCGAACCACCAAGAGACCCAGTACTTC	CASSTRTPLANHQETQYF
TRBJ2-2	.	TRBV28	.	TGTGCCAGCGGATTCCTAACCTCCGACAGTCCCACCGGGGAGCTGTTTTTT	CASGFLTSDSPTGELFF
TRBJ2-3	TRBD2	TRBV9	.	TGTGCCAGCAGCGTCTACGTAGCGGGAGGCACAGATACGCAGTATTTT	CASSVYVAGGTDTQYF
TRBJ1-1	.	TRBV6-4	.	TGTGCCAGCAGCGCATCCGGGAGGAACACTGAAGCTTTCTTT	CASSASGRNTEAFF
TRBJ2-3	TRBD2	TRBV5-4	.	TGTGCCAGCAGCTTGGCCGTTCGGCGGGAGCGGGCAGATACGCAGTATTTT	CASSLAVRRERADTQYF
TRBJ2-2	.	TRBV5-8	.	TGTGCCAGCAGCCAAGATTGGCGACAGACCGGGGAGCTGTTTTTT	CASSQDWRQTGELFF
TRBJ2-1	.	TRBV27	.	TGTGCCAGCAGTCCTCGTCCGGACGTCGTTTGGCAGGCCCCGGACAATGAGCAGTTCTTC	CASSPRPDVVWQAPDNEQFF
TRBJ1-1	.	TRBV27	.	TGTGCCAGCAGACCGGGGGCCGGCGGGACTGAAGCTTTCTTT	CASRPGAGGTEAFF
TRBJ2-7	TRBD1	TRBV6-1	.	TGTGCCAGCAGTGAATGGGACAGGGGCCCCTACGAGCAGTACTTC	CASSEWDRGPYEQYF
TRBJ2-5	.	TRBV28	.	TGTGCCAGCAGTTGGGGACTGGCGGACTACCAAGAGACCCAGTACTTC	CASSWGLADYQETQYF
TRBJ2-7	TRBD2	TRBV7-6	.	TGTGCCAGCAGTGAGGGAGGGCCTTTGGACGAGCAGTACTTC	CASSEGGPLDEQYF
TRBJ2-7	.	TRBV9	few	TGTGCCAGCAGCGTAGGTACAGGGACCTACGAGCAGTACTTC	CASSVGTGTYEQYF
TRBJ2-7	.	TRBV5-1	.	TGCGCCAGCAGCTTGGTGGGCTCGGGGCTAGAGGACTACGAGCAGTACTTC	CASSLVGSGLEDYEQYF
TRBJ2-5	.	TRBV4-3	.	TGCGCCAGCAGCCAAGACTCTGGCTACAACCAAGAGACCCAGTACTTC	CASSQDSGYNQETQYF
TRBJ1-2	TRBD1	TRBV11-2	.	TGTGCCAGCAGCCATGACAGGGGGTACGGCTACACCTTC	CASSHDRGYGYTF
TRBJ1-2	.	TRBV5-4	.	TGTGCCAGCAGCAGACCTCCGACAGGTACGGGATATGGCTACACCTTC	CASSRPPTGTGYGYTF
TRBJ1-4	.	TRBV7-9	.	TGTGCCAGCAGCCCGGCGGACAGAGATTTCGAAAAACTGTTTTTT	CASSPADRDFEKLFF
TRBJ2-2	.	TRBV27	many	TGTGCCAGCAGTTTAAACACCGGGGAGCTGTTTTTT	CASSLNTGELFF
TRBJ2-7	.	TRBV11-2	.	TGTGCCAGCAGCTTACAGGGGTACGAGCAGTACTTC	CASSLQGYEQYF
TRBJ2-1	TRBD2	TRBV5-8	once	TGTGCCAGCAGCTTGGGGACTAGCGGGAACAATGAGCAGTTCTTC	CASSLGTSGNNEQFF
TRBJ1-5	TRBD1	TRBV4-3	few	TGCGCCAGCAGCCAGGGGACAGGTAATCAGCCCCAGCATTTT	CASSQGTGNQPQHF
TRBJ1-2	.	TRBV29-1	.	TGCAGCGTTAACGTTAACTATGGCTACACCTTC	CSVNVNYGYTF
TRBJ2-7	.	TRBV28	.	TGTGCCAGCACCCCAGGGAATTCCTACGAGCAGTACTTC	CASTPGNSYEQYF
TRBJ2-5	.	TRBV7-7	.	TGTGCCAGCAGCCATACGTGTCAGTACTTC	CASSHTCQYF
TRBJ2-3	.	TRBV7-9	.	TGTGCCAGCAGCCCGGCCGCTACGGGGGATCGAGATACGCAGTATTTT	CASSPAATGDRDTQYF
TRBJ2-2	TRBD1	TRBV4-3	once	TGCGCCAGCAGCCAAAAGTTAACAGGGGGCGCGCCCGGGGAGCTGTTTTTT	CASSQKLTGGAPGELFF
TRBJ2-7	TRBD1	TRBV2	.	TGTGCCAGCAGTGAATCTCAGGGACAGGGGCACTACGAGCAGTACTTC	CASSESQGQGHYEQYF
TRBJ2-7	.	TRBV6-5	.	TGTGCCAGCAGTTACTCGGTTGCCTACGAGCAGTACTTC	CASSYSVAYEQYF
TRBJ2-3	.	TRBV4-3	.	TGCGCCAGCAGCCAAGGGTACACCGACACAGATACGCAGTATTTT	CASSQGYTDTDTQYF
TRBJ2-1	.	TRBV5-1	.	TGCGCCAGCAGCTTCCCCCCCGGGGATGAGCAGTTCTTC	CASSFPPGDEQFF
TRBJ2-7	TRBD1	TRBV7-3	once	TGTGCCAGCAGCTTAGAACAGGGGGCGGGTTACGAGCAGTACTTC	CASSLEQGAGYEQYF
TRBJ1-3	.	TRBV7-8	.	TGTGCCGGCTCGACCTTAGGAATTTCCCCGGGCTCCCTCTCTGGAAACACCATATATTTT	CAGSTLGISPGSLSGNTIYF
TRBJ2-1	.	TRBV27	.	TGTGCCAGCAGTTTGAGGGGAGGTCACAATGAGCAGTTCTTC	CASSLRGGHNEQFF
TRBJ1-1	.	TRBV6-5	.	TGTGCCAGCAGTTACCTTTACGCGGGGTTGAACACTGAAGCTTTCTTT	CASSYLYAGLNTEAFF
TRBJ2-4	.	TRBV7-8	.	TGTGCCAGCAGCTATACAGGGTTAGGTGGTGACATTCAGTACTTC	CASSYTGLGGDIQYF
TRBJ1-1	.	TRBV5-4	.	TGTGCCAGCAGCTCCGGGGTTACTGAAGCTTTCTTT	CASSSGVTEAFF
TRBJ2-7	TRBD1	TRBV27	.	TGTGCCAGCAGTTCCTCCGGAGGACAGGGGGCTTCCTACGAGCAGTACTTC	CASSSSGGQGASYEQYF
TRBJ2-2	TRBD2	TRBV11-2	.	TGTGCCAGCAGACCTGGACTAGCGGGAGCCTTTACCGGGGAGCTGTTTTTT	CASRPGLAGAFTGELFF
TRBJ2-3	.	TRBV11-3	.	TGTGCCAGCAGCTTACGACGGAATAGCACAGATACGCAGTATTTT	CASSLRRNSTDTQYF
TRBJ1-4	.	TRBV15	.	TGTGCCACCACTGCAGCACTTAATGAAAAACTGTTTTTT	CATTAALNEKLFF
TRBJ1-1	.	TRBV19	.	TGTGCCAGTACCCCCGACCCTTTCCGGGACACTGAAGCTTTCTTT	CASTPDPFRDTEAFF
TRBJ2-4	TRBD1	TRBV11-2	.	TGTGCCAGCAGCCAAAACCACGGGACAGCAAAAAACATTCAGTACTTC	CASSQNHGTAKNIQYF
TRBJ2-7	TRBD1	TRBV4-2	.	TGTGCCAGCAGCCAAGGACAGGGGGTCTCCTACGAGCAGTACTTC	CASSQGQGVSYEQYF
TRBJ1-2	.	TRBV19	.	TGTGCAACCTTACGGGCATCCTATGGCTACACCTTC	CATLRASYGYTF
TRBJ2-1	TRBD2	TRBV6-5	.	TGTGCCAGTCAGGGGCAACTAGCGGGAATCAATGAGCAGTTCTTC	CASQGQLAGINEQFF
TRBJ2-7	.	TRBV5-5	.	TGTGCCAGCAGCTTGCGCAGTTCCTACGAGCAGTACTTC	CASSLRSSYEQYF
TRBJ1-2	.	TRBV6-5	.	TGTGCCAGCAGCCCAGGGTTCGGGGGCTACACCTTC	CASSPGFGGYTF
TRBJ2-7	.	TRBV4-2	.	TGTGCCAGCAGCCAAGAGGGAGTGGCCGCTTTTCACGAGCAGTACTTC	CASSQEGVAAFHEQYF
TRBJ2-1	TRBD2	TRBV7-6	once	TGTGCCAGCAGCTTAACAACCCAGCGGGAGGGGGGCGGTGAGCAGTTCTTC	CASSLTTQREGGGEQFF
TRBJ2-7	TRBD2	TRBV5-4	.	TGTGCCAGCAGCTTGCGGGGGGGCTACGAGCAGTACTTC	CASSLRGGYEQYF
TRBJ2-3	TRBD2	TRBV27	.	TGTGCCAGCAGTATCCATAGCGGGGGGGGCACAGATACGCAGTATTTT	CASSIHSGGGTDTQYF
TRBJ2-1	.	TRBV7-8	.	TGTGCCAGCAGCTTAGCTATGTGGGAGGAAGTTTACAATGAGCAGTTCTTC	CASSLAMWEEVYNEQFF